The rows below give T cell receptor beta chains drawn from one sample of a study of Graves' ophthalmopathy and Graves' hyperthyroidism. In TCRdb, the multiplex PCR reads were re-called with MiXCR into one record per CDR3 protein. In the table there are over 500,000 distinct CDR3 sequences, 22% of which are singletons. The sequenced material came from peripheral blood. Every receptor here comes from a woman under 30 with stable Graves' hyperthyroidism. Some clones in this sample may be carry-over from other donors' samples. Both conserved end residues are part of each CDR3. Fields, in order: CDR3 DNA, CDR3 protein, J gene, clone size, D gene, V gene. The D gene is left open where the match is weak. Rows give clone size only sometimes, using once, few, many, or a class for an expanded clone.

TGTGCCAGCAGTGGGACAGGGGACGAGACCCAGTACTTC,CASSGTGDETQYF,TRBJ2-5,.,TRBD1,TRBV6-1
TGTGCCAGCAGTCCTCGCCACCCGGCTCAAGAGACCCAGTACTTC,CASSPRHPAQETQYF,TRBJ2-5,many,.,TRBV27
TGTGCCAGCCTCTATGGGGATAGCAACGAGCAGTACTTC,CASLYGDSNEQYF,TRBJ2-7,.,.,TRBV6-1
TGTGCCAGCAGCGTAGGGCCAGGGGGAGAGAACACTGAAGCTTTCTTT,CASSVGPGGENTEAFF,TRBJ1-1,.,TRBD1,TRBV9
TGTGCCAGCAGCCCCGGTATAGAAGGGGAGACCCAGTACTTC,CASSPGIEGETQYF,TRBJ2-5,many,.,TRBV7-9
TGTGCCAGCAGTCTACAGGGACACAAAAACATTCAGTACTTC,CASSLQGHKNIQYF,TRBJ2-4,many,.,TRBV12-3/TRBV12-4
TGCGCCAGCAGCGTGACAGGGGGCGTTGCGCCCGGGGAGCTGTTTTTT,CASSVTGGVAPGELFF,TRBJ2-2,.,TRBD1,TRBV5-1
TGTGCCAGCAGTGAAAGACAGTCCTCCTACGAGCAGTACTTC,CASSERQSSYEQYF,TRBJ2-7,.,.,TRBV2
TGTGCCAGCAGTTTGGACAGGGTCGGGGTTGAAAACATTAAGTACTTC,CASSLDRVGVENIKYF,TRBJ2-4,.,TRBD1,TRBV28
TGTGCCAGCTACCGGGGAGGCACTGAAGCTTTCTTT,CASYRGGTEAFF,TRBJ1-1,few,.,TRBV6-1
TGTGCCAGCACCCCCGGGGAGGGGGCGCGATCCGGGGAGCTGTTTTTT,CASTPGEGARSGELFF,TRBJ2-2,.,.,TRBV12-3/TRBV12-4
TGCAGCGTCCACGACAGGGCCAGTTTCCAGCAGTACTTC,CSVHDRASFQQYF,TRBJ2-7,many,TRBD1,TRBV29-1
TGCAGCGTTGCCACAGACAGGGGGTACTACGAGCAGTACTTC,CSVATDRGYYEQYF,TRBJ2-7,.,TRBD1,TRBV29-1
TGCGCCATCAGCTTGGGAGGCAATCAGCCCCAGCATTTT,CAISLGGNQPQHF,TRBJ1-5,.,.,TRBV5-1
TGCAGTGCTGAGGGAGGAAAGGGAATCGGGGGGACTTGGGGCTACACCTTC,CSAEGGKGIGGTWGYTF,TRBJ1-2,many,.,TRBV20-1
TGCGCCAGCAGCTCCCCTGACAGGCTGAACACTGAAGCTTTCTTT,CASSSPDRLNTEAFF,TRBJ1-1,many,.,TRBV5-1
TGTGCCAGCAGTGGGGAAGGGGGGATGAACACTGAAGCTTTCTTT,CASSGEGGMNTEAFF,TRBJ1-1,many,.,TRBV2
TGCGCCAGCACCGTGGGACGGAACTACGAGCAGTACTTC,CASTVGRNYEQYF,TRBJ2-7,.,.,TRBV5-1
TGTGCCAGCTCAGGGTACAGGGCCAGGCTTGGGGACTACAATGAGCAGTTCTTC,CASSGYRARLGDYNEQFF,TRBJ2-1,.,.,TRBV18
TGCAGTGCTAGCGGACCGGGACAGCTCTATGGCTACACCTTC,CSASGPGQLYGYTF,TRBJ1-2,many,TRBD1,TRBV20-1
TGTGCCACCAGTGAGCCTGGATCTGGGGCCAACGTCCTGACTTTC,CATSEPGSGANVLTF,TRBJ2-6,once,.,TRBV24-1
TGTGCCACTAGCCTGCGGGACGGAGCACTTGAAGCTTTCTTT,CATSLRDGALEAFF,TRBJ1-1,.,.,TRBV19
TGTGCCAGCAGCCCCGACAGGGCGACGAATTCACCCCTCCACTTT,CASSPDRATNSPLHF,TRBJ1-6,many,TRBD1,TRBV7-6
TGTGCCAGCTCACTGGACCGGGACAGGGACCGGGGGTATGGCTACACCTTC,CASSLDRDRDRGYGYTF,TRBJ1-2,few,TRBD1,TRBV18
TGTGCCAGCAGCCCCCGGACAGGGTATGAGACCCAGTACTTC,CASSPRTGYETQYF,TRBJ2-5,.,TRBD1,TRBV11-2
TGTGCCAGCAGTTTATCTATTGGGGTCAGGGAGCTGTTTTTT,CASSLSIGVRELFF,TRBJ2-2,many,.,TRBV27
TGCAGTGCTAGAGTCGGTAGCGGTGGAAGCAATCAGCCCCAGCATTTT,CSARVGSGGSNQPQHF,TRBJ1-5,many,.,TRBV20-1
TGCGCCAGCAATGGAGACGGACTAGTTGAGACCCAGTACTTC,CASNGDGLVETQYF,TRBJ2-5,many,TRBD2,TRBV5-1
TGCAGTGCTGATTCCCATCTCACAGGGGGCCAAGAGACCCAGTACTTC,CSADSHLTGGQETQYF,TRBJ2-5,many,TRBD1,TRBV20-1
TGTGCCAGCAGTGAATATCGCAACGAGCAGTACTTC,CASSEYRNEQYF,TRBJ2-7,.,.,TRBV25-1
TGCAGTGCTGGACAGGGGAAATCACCCCTCCACTTT,CSAGQGKSPLHF,TRBJ1-6,many,TRBD1,TRBV20-1
TGTGCCAGCAGTTACGGAGGGACTAGCAATCAGCCCCAGCATTTT,CASSYGGTSNQPQHF,TRBJ1-5,many,.,TRBV6-2/TRBV6-3
TGTGCCAGCAGTGACGGGGTAGCGGTCGGGGAGCTGTTTTTT,CASSDGVAVGELFF,TRBJ2-2,many,.,TRBV6-1
TGCAGTGCTACCCTAGCGGTCTCCTACGAGCAGTACTTC,CSATLAVSYEQYF,TRBJ2-7,many,TRBD2,TRBV20-1
TGTGCCAGCAGGCCCTTCGGACAGGGAAACTATGGCTACACCTTC,CASRPFGQGNYGYTF,TRBJ1-2,many,TRBD1,TRBV12-3/TRBV12-4
TGTGCCAGCAGTTTAGAGCAGACTCAGGGGGCTTATGGCTACACCTTC,CASSLEQTQGAYGYTF,TRBJ1-2,once,TRBD1,TRBV28
TGCAGTGCTAGTGGGGGTGGGAGCTTAAGGCAGCCCCAGCATTTT,CSASGGGSLRQPQHF,TRBJ1-5,few,.,TRBV20-1
TGCAGCGTCGAGACTTATGGCTACACCTTC,CSVETYGYTF,TRBJ1-2,few,.,TRBV29-1
TGTGCCTGGAGGGGGACGGGATATCAGTACCAAGAGACCCAGTACTTC,CAWRGTGYQYQETQYF,TRBJ2-5,many,.,TRBV30
TGTGCCAGCAGTTTATCCCGGGACACATCCTACGAGCAGTACTTC,CASSLSRDTSYEQYF,TRBJ2-7,many,.,TRBV27
TGTGCCAGCAGGAAAGGGGTTTCAGGGAAGGATGGCTACACCTTC,CASRKGVSGKDGYTF,TRBJ1-2,many,.,TRBV28
TGCAGTGCTAGAGAAGGGGGCAGGCCGAACTATGGCTACACCTTC,CSAREGGRPNYGYTF,TRBJ1-2,many,TRBD1,TRBV20-1
TGTGCCAGCAGTTACTCGAGGTCTAGCTGGGAGCAGTACTTC,CASSYSRSSWEQYF,TRBJ2-7,.,.,TRBV6-5
TGTGCCAGCAGTTACTCGATCCCCAGGGAGACCTACGAGCAGTACTTC,CASSYSIPRETYEQYF,TRBJ2-7,many,.,TRBV6-5
TGCGCCAGCAGTGAATGGGTAAACACCATATATTTT,CASSEWVNTIYF,TRBJ1-3,many,.,TRBV10-2